The 4 T cell receptor beta chains in this list originate from one sample, sequenced in a study of cytomegalovirus exposure and HLA in healthy donors. Sequenced by immunoSEQ multiplex PCR; TCRdb stores in-frame clones only, minus some. In the table there are some 290,000 clones, approximately 91% of which are singletons. Material for sequencing was PBMCs. Receptors originate from a young man in good health and CMV-seronegative.

The chain uses TRBV6-1 and TRBJ2-7, with TRBD2 matching over 7 bases. J gave up 0 bases and V 0 bases, and 2 bases lay outside the gene matches. Germline CDR1 reads MNHNS; CDR2 reads SASEGT. The CDR3 contains 15 residues. The CDR3 nucleotides are TGTGCCAGCAGTGAAGCGTCTAGCGGCTCCTACGAGCAGTACTTC. Encoded protein: CASSEASSGSYEQYF.

The chain recombines TRBV12-5 with TRBJ2-3; D might be TRBD1 (5 bases). Germline CDR1 LGHNT, CDR2 FRNRAP. The V and J ends lost 1 base and 0 bases respectively, with 14 bases between them. CDR3 length: 17 amino acids. CDR3 sequence: CASGLGNGQFSTDTQYF. The DNA for the CDR3 is TGTGCTAGTGGTTTGGGAAATGGACAATTTAGCACAGATACGCAGTATTTT.

The chain has TRBV6-5 and TRBJ1-6, with 8 bases aligning to TRBD1. This CDR3 is built from 15 residues. V dropped 6 bases and J dropped 9; count of bases not matched to a gene: 10. Per germline, CDR1 MNHEY and CDR2 SVGAGI. This CDR3 is CASRRPGQAVSPLHF. The CDR3 DNA sequence: TGTGCCAGCAGGCGTCCGGGACAGGCGGTTTCACCCCTCCACTTT.

The CDR3 spells CASSEWVAGGNQPQHF. CDR3 DNA: TGTGCCAGCAGTGAATGGGTGGCAGGGGGGAATCAGCCCCAGCATTTT. This chain links TRBV6-1 with TRBJ1-5; 7 bases agree with TRBD1. Germline V CDR1 and CDR2: MNHNS, SASEGT. The junction had 8 bases not matched to a gene; V was cut back by 2 bases and J by 4 bases. The CDR3 sequence is 16 residues long.